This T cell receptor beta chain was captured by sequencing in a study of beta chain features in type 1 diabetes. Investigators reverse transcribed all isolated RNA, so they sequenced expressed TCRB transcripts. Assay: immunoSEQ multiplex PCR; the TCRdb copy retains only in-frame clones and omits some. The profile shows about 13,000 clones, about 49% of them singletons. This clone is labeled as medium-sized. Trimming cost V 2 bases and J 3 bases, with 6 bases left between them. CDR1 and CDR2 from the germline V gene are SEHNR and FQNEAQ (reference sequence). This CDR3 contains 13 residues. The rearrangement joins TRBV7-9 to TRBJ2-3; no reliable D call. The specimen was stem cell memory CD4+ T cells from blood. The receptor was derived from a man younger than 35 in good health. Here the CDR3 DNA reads TGTGCCAGCAGCTTATCCCTTACAGATACGCAGTATTTT. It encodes CASSLSLTDTQYF.